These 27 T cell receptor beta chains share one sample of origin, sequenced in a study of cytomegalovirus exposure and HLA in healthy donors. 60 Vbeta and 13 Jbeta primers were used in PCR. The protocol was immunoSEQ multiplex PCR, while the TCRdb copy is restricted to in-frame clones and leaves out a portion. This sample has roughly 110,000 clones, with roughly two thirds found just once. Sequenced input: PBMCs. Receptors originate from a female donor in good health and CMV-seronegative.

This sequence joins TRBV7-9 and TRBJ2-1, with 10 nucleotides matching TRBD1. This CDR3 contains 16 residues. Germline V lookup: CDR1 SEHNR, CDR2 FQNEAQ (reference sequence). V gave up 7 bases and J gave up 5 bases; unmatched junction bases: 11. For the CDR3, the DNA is TGTGCCAGCAAGGATCAAGGGACAGGGGTAGACAATGAGCAGTTCTTC. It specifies CASKDQGTGVDNEQFF.

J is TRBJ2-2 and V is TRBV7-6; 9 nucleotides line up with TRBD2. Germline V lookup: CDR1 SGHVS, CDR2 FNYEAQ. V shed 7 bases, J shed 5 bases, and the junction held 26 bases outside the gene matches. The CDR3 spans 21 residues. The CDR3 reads CASTAPRSSGTSPSSTGELFF. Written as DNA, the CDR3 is TGTGCCAGCACGGCCCCTCGCAGCTCCGGGACTAGCCCTAGTAGTACCGGGGAGCTGTTTTTT.

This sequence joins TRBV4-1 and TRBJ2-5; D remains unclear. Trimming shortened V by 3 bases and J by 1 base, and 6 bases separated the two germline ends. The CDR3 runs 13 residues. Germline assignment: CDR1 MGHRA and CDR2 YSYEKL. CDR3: CASSHYFQETQYF. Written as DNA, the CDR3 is TGCGCCAGCAGCCATTACTTCCAAGAGACCCAGTACTTC.

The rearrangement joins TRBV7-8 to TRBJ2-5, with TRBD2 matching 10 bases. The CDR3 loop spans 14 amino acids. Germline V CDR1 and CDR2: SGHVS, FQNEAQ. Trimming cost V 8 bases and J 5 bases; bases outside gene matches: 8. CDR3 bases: TGTGCCAGCCCCCCCAAGACTAGCGGGGAGACCCAGTACTTC. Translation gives CASPPKTSGETQYF.

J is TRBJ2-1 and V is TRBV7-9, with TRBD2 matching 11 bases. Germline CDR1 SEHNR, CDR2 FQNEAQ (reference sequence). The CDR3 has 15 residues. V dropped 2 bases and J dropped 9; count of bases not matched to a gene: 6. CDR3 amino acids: CASSLRLAGTTEQFF. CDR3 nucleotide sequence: TGTGCCAGCAGCTTAAGACTAGCGGGAACCACTGAGCAGTTCTTC. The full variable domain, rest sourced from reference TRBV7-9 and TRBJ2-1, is DTGVSQNPRHKITKRGQNVTFRCDPISEHNRLYWYRQTLGQGPEFLTYFQNEAQLEKSRLLSDRFSAERPKGSFSTLEIQRTEQGDSAMYLCASSLRLAGTTEQFFGPGTRLTVL.

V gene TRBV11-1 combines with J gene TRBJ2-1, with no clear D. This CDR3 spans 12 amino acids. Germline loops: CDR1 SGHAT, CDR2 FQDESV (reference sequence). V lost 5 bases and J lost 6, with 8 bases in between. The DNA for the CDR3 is TGTGCCAGCAGCCGCGATCGCAATGAGCAGTTCTTC. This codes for CASSRDRNEQFF.

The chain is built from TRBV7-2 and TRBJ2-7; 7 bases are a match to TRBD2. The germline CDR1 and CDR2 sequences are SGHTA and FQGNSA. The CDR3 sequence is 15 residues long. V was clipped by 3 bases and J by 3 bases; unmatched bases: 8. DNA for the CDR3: TGTGCCAGCAGCTTTTTCGCGGGGAGGGGCTACGAGCAGTACTTC. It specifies CASSFFAGRGYEQYF.

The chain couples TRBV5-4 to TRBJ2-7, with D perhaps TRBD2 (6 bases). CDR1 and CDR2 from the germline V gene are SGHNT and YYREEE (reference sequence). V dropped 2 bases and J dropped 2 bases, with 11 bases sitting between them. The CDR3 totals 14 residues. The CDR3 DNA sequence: TGTGCCAGCAGCTTAGGCGGGATCGCCTACGAGCAGTACTTC. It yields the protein CASSLGGIAYEQYF.

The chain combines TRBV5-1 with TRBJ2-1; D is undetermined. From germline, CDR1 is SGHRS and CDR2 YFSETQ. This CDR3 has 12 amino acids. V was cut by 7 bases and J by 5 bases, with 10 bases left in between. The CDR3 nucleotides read TGCGCCAGCGCCGATGAGGACAATGAGCAGTTCTTC. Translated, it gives CASADEDNEQFF. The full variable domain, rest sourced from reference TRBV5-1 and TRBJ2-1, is KAGVTQTPRYLIKTRGQQVTLSCSPISGHRSVSWYQQTPGQGLQFLFEYFSETQRNKGNFPGRFSGRQFSNSRSEMNVSTLELGDSALYLCASADEDNEQFFGPGTRLTVL.

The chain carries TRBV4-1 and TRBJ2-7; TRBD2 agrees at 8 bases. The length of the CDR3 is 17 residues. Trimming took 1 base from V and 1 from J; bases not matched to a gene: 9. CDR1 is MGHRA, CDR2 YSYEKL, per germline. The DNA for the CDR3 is TGCGCCAGCAGCCAAGGGAGTCGCGGGAGGTCTTCCTACGAGCAGTACTTC. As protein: CASSQGSRGRSSYEQYF.

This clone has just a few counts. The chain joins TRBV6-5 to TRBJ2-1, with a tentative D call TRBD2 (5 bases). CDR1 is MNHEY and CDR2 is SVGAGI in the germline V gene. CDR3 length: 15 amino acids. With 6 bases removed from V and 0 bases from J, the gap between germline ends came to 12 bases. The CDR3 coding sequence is TGTGCCAGCAGCCTTAGCGCGCCCTCCTACAATGAGCAGTTCTTC. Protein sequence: CASSLSAPSYNEQFF.

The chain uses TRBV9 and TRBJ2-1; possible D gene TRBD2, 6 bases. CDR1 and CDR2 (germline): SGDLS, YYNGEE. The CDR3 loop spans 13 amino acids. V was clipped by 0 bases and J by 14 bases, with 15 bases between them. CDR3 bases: TGTGCCAGCAGCGTAGCACCACTAGGCGGGGAGTTCTTC. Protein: CASSVAPLGGEFF.

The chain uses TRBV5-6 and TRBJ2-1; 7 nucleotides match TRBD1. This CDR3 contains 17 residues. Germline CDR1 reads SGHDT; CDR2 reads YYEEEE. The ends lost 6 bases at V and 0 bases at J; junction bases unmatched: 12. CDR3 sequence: CASILRGQALSYNEQFF. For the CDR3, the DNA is TGTGCCAGCATCCTCCGTGGACAGGCCCTCTCCTACAATGAGCAGTTCTTC. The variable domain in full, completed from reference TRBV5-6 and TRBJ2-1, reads DAGVTQSPTHLIKTRGQQVTLRCSPKSGHDTVSWYQQALGQGPQFIFQYYEEEERQRGNFPDRFSGHQFPNYSSELNVNALLLGDSALYLCASILRGQALSYNEQFFGPGTRLTVL.

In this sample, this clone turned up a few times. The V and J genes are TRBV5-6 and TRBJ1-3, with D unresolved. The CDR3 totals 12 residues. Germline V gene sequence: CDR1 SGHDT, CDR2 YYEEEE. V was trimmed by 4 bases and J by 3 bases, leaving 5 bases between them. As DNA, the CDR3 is TGTGCCAGCAGCCGAGGTGGAAACACCATATATTTT. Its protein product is CASSRGGNTIYF.

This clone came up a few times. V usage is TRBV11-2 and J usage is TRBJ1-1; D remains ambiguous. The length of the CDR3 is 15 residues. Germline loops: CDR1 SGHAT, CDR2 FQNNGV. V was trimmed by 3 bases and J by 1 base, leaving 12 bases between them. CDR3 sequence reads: CASSFGPGWNTEAFF. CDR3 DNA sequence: TGTGCCAGCAGCTTCGGTCCGGGGTGGAACACTGAAGCTTTCTTT. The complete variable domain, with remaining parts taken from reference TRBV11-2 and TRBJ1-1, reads EAGVAQSPRYKIIEKRQSVAFWCNPISGHATLYWYQQILGQGPKLLIQFQNNGVVDDSQLPKDRFSAERLKGVDSTLKIQPAKLEDSAVYLCASSFGPGWNTEAFFGQGTRLTVV.

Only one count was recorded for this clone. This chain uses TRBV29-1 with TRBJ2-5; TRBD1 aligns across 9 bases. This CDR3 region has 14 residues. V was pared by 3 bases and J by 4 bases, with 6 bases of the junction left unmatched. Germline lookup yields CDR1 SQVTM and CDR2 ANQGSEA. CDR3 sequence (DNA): TGCAGCGTTGATAGGGAGACAGGGGGAGAGACCCAGTACTTC. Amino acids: CSVDRETGGETQYF.

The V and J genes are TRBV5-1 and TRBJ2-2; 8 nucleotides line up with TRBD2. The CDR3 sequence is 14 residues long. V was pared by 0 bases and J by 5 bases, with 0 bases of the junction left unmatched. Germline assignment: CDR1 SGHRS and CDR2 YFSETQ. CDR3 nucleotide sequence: TGCGCCAGCAGCTTGGTAGCGGGAACCGGGGAGCTGTTTTTT. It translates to CASSLVAGTGELFF.

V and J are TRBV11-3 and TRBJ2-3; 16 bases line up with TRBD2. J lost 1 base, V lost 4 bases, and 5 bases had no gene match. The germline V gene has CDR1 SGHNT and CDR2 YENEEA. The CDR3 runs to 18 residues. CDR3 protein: CASSSPGLAGGGTDTQYF. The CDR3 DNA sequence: TGTGCCAGCAGCTCCCCGGGACTAGCGGGAGGGGGCACAGATACGCAGTATTTT.

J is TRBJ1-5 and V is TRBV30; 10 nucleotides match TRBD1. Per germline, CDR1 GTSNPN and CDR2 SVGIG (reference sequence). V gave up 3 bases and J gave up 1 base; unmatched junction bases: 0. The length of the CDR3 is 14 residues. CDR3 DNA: TGTGCCTGGAGGGGACAGGGGAGCAATCAGCCCCAGCATTTT. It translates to CAWRGQGSNQPQHF.

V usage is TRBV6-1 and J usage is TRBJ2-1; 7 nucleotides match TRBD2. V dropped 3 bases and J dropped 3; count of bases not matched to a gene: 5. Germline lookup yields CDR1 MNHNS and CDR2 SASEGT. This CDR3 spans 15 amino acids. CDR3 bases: TGTGCCAGCAGTGAGGCTAGCGGTCTCTACAATGAGCAGTTCTTC. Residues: CASSEASGLYNEQFF.

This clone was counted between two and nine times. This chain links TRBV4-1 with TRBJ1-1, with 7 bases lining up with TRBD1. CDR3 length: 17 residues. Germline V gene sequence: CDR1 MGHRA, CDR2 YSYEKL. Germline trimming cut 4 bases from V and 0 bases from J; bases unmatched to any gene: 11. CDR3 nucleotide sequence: TGCGCCAGCAGCCCTACCCCCGACAGGGTGGTGAACACTGAAGCTTTCTTT. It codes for CASSPTPDRVVNTEAFF.

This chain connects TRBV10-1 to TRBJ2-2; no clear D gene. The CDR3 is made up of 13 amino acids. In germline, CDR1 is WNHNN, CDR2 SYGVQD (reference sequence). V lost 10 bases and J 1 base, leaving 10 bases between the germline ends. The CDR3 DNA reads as TGCGCCAAACAACTATGGAACACCGGGGAGCTGTTTTTT. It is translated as CAKQLWNTGELFF.

CDR3 DNA sequence: TGTGCCAGCAGCTCCGCGGACAGACTGGGCAACATTCAGTACTTC. Protein: CASSSADRLGNIQYF. This chain connects TRBV7-3 to TRBJ2-4; perhaps TRBD1 as D (6 bases). The CDR3 has 15 amino acids. The V end was cut by 4 bases, the J end by 7 bases, with 17 bases between. Germline CDR1 reads SGHTA; CDR2 reads FQGTGA.

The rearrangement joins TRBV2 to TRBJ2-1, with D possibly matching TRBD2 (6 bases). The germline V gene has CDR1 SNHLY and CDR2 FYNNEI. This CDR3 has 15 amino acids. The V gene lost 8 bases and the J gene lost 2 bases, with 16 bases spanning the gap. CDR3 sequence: CASHGLLLTYNEQFF. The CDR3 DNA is TGTGCCAGCCACGGACTACTCTTAACCTACAATGAGCAGTTCTTC.

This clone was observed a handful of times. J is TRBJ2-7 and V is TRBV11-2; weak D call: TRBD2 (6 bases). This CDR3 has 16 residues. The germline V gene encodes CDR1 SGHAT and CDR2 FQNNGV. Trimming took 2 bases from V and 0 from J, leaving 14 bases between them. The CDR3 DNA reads TGTGCCAGCAGCTTAACGGACTTTAGCGGCTCCTACGAGCAGTACTTC. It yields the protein CASSLTDFSGSYEQYF.

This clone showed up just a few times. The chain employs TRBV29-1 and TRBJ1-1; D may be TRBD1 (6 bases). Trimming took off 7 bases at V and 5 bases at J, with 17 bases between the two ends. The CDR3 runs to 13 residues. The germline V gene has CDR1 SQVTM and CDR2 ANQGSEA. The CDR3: CSAGVSTRTEAFF. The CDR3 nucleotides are TGCAGCGCAGGGGTCAGTACAAGGACTGAAGCTTTCTTT.

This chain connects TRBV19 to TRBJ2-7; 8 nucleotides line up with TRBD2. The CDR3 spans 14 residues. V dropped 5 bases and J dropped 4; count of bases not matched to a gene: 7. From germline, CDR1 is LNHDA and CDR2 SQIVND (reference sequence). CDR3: CASSPQTSVYEQYF. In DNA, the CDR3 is TGTGCCAGTAGTCCCCAGACTAGCGTATACGAGCAGTACTTC.